These 28 T cell receptor beta chains were sequenced from one sample in a study of blood T cell repertoires in COVID-19. Assay: immunoSEQ multiplex PCR; the TCRdb copy retains only in-frame clones and omits some. This repertoire shows 50,000 to 85,000 clones, 91% found once; its top ten account for less than 8%. Source material: peripheral blood. These receptors were obtained from a human donor in a cohort sampled during active COVID-19.

The V call is TRBV5-1, the J call TRBJ2-3; 9 nucleotides agree with TRBD2. With V trimmed by 4 bases and J by 6 bases, 6 bases remained unmatched. This CDR3 region has 14 residues. CDR1 is SGHRS, CDR2 YFSETQ, per germline. The CDR3 spells CASSHGTSRDTQYF. The CDR3, as DNA: TGCGCCAGCAGCCATGGGACTAGCCGGGATACGCAGTATTTT.

Only a few counts were recorded for this clone. The genes are TRBV29-1 and TRBJ2-1; 11 positions agree with TRBD1. J was trimmed by 6 bases and V by 5 bases; bases with no gene match: 6. This CDR3 spans 14 amino acids. The germline CDR1 and CDR2 sequences are SQVTM and ANQGSEA. The CDR3 coding sequence is TGCAGCGTTACTGGACAGGGGGCAGGCAATGAGCAGTTCTTC. This gives the protein CSVTGQGAGNEQFF.

This chain uses TRBV11-3 with TRBJ2-5, with D possibly being TRBD1 (5 bases). The germline V and J ends were trimmed by 3 bases and 4 bases, with 9 bases remaining between them. Germline-derived CDR1 and CDR2 are SGHNT and YENEEA. The CDR3 runs 13 residues. In DNA form, the CDR3 reads TGTGCCAGCAGCTTCGTAACAGGAGAGACCCAGTACTTC. This gives the protein CASSFVTGETQYF.

Details on this clone: One end of the junction is discordant with germline, which a read error may explain. J is TRBJ2-4 and V is TRBV6-5; maybe TRBD1 (5 bases). There are 15 residues in the CDR3. Germline V lookup: CDR1 MNHEY, CDR2 SVGAGI. This CDR3 is CASTYVRVRKNIQYF. DNA for the CDR3: TGTGCCAGCACTTACGTCAGGGTACGTAAAAACATTCAGTACTTC.

The genes are TRBV7-9 and TRBJ1-1; TRBD1 matches 7 bases. The junction had 4 bases not matched to a gene; V was cut back by 5 bases and J by 1 base. The germline V gene has CDR1 SEHNR and CDR2 FQNEAQ (reference sequence). The CDR3 length is 14 residues. The CDR3 sequence: CASSRGTENTEAFF. CDR3 coding DNA: TGTGCCAGCAGCCGAGGGACAGAGAACACTGAAGCTTTCTTT.

The rearrangement uses TRBV4-3 and TRBJ2-1; 8 nucleotides align to TRBD2. Germline CDR1 is LGHNA and CDR2 is YSLEER. The junction had 7 bases not matched to a gene; V was cut back by 1 base and J by 8 bases. The length of the CDR3 is 15 residues. CDR3 region: CASSQAGRAFDEQFF. The CDR3 bases are TGCGCCAGCAGCCAAGCCGGGAGGGCCTTCGATGAGCAGTTCTTC.

The chain recombines TRBV18 with TRBJ2-7; 7 bases line up with TRBD1. V dropped 5 bases and J dropped 1; count of bases not matched to a gene: 2. Per germline, CDR1 KGHSH and CDR2 LQKENI. This CDR3 has 13 residues. CDR3 sequence reads: CASSATGSYEQYF. CDR3 nucleotides: TGTGCCAGCTCAGCGACAGGGTCCTACGAGCAGTACTTC.

J is TRBJ1-2 and V is TRBV5-4, with 9 nucleotides matching TRBD1. The CDR3 consists of 15 residues. V shed 4 bases and J 7 bases; nucleotides not matched to a gene: 11. Germline loops: CDR1 SGHNT, CDR2 YYREEE (reference sequence). The CDR3 protein is CASSLPGTGMGGYTF. The CDR3 nucleotides are TGTGCCAGCAGCCTACCCGGGACAGGGATGGGTGGCTACACCTTC.

The chain carries TRBV6-5 and TRBJ1-4; 8 bases are shared with TRBD1. There are 13 residues in the CDR3. Germline loops: CDR1 MNHEY, CDR2 SVGAGI. V lost 6 bases and J lost 7; bases outside the gene matches: 4. This chain's CDR3 is CASRQGGREKLFF. For the CDR3, the DNA is TGTGCCAGCAGACAGGGGGGGCGTGAAAAACTGTTTTTT.

This clone has just one count. This rearrangement joins TRBV13 to TRBJ2-3, with D maybe TRBD2 (5 bases). This CDR3 is built from 15 residues. In germline, CDR1 is PRHDT, CDR2 FYEKMQ (reference sequence). V shed 4 bases and J shed 0 bases, with 11 bases lying between them. The CDR3 region is CASSSLRGSTDTQYF. The CDR3 nucleotides are TGTGCCAGCAGCTCCCTAAGAGGGAGCACAGATACGCAGTATTTT.

CDR3 sequence (DNA): TGTGCCAGCAGTTTAGGGGCTAGGCGGGATACGCAGTATTTT. Translation: CASSLGARRDTQYF. This rearrangement joins TRBV28 to TRBJ2-3; a possible D gene is TRBD1 (5 bases). V was shortened by 2 bases and J by 6 bases, with 12 bases between the two germline ends. Germline values: CDR1 MDHEN, CDR2 SYDVKM. The CDR3 is 14 residues long. Full variable domain (outside the CDR3, taken from reference TRBV28 and TRBJ2-3): DVKVTQSSRYLVKRTGEKVFLECVQDMDHENMFWYRQDPGLGLRLIYFSYDVKMKEKGDIPEGYSVSREKKERFSLILESASTNQTSMYLCASSLGARRDTQYFGPGTRLTVL.

The rearrangement joins TRBV7-2 to TRBJ1-4; tentative D call: TRBD1 (6 bases). CDR3 length: 15 residues. Germline-derived CDR1 and CDR2 are SGHTA and FQGNSA. The ends were cut back, 1 base at V and 7 bases at J, with 13 bases in the middle. Here the CDR3 DNA reads TGTGCCAGCAGCTTAGGTCCACAGGGCGCTGAAAAACTGTTTTTT. It translates to CASSLGPQGAEKLFF.

This chain uses TRBV4-2 with TRBJ2-7; D ambiguous. This CDR3 contains 15 residues. V was pared by 1 base and J by 2 bases, with 12 bases between. Germline V lookup: CDR1 LGHNA, CDR2 YNFKEQ. The DNA for the CDR3 is TGTGCCAGCAGCCAAGCTCACAGTCCTCCCTACGAGCAGTACTTC. Its protein product is CASSQAHSPPYEQYF.

The chain combines TRBV7-9 with TRBJ1-6, with 9 positions matching TRBD1. From germline, CDR1 is SEHNR and CDR2 FQNEAQ (reference sequence). CDR3 length: 15 amino acids. V was pared by 2 bases and J by 9 bases, with 5 bases of the junction left unmatched. CDR3 coding DNA: TGTGCCAGCAGCTTACCGACAGGGGGTTCTTCACCCCTCCACTTT. Encoded protein: CASSLPTGGSSPLHF.

The chain recombines TRBV7-8 with TRBJ2-1; D gene uncertain. Germline V gene lookup returns CDR1 SGHVS and CDR2 FQNEAQ. The CDR3 has 13 residues. Trimming stripped 5 bases from V and 5 bases from J, with 10 bases between. DNA of the CDR3: TGTGCCAGCAGCGCAACTATTAACAATGAGCAGTTCTTC. It translates to CASSATINNEQFF.

V and J are TRBV3-1 (or the pseudogene TRBV3-2) and TRBJ2-3; 11 nucleotides align to TRBD2. V lost 0 bases and J lost 12; bases outside the gene matches: 8. Germline V gene data show CDR1 as LGHDT and CDR2 as YNNKEL (reference sequence). The CDR3 runs 15 residues. CDR3 in amino acids: CASSQEGTSGRSQYF. CDR3 in DNA: TGTGCCAGCAGCCAAGAAGGGACTAGCGGTCGCTCACAGTATTTT.

This clone was detected only once. This chain joins TRBV27 and TRBJ1-2; TRBD1 is a possible D gene (5 bases). The germline V gene has CDR1 MNHEY and CDR2 SMNVEV (reference sequence). V was cut by 6 bases and J by 2 bases, with 10 bases left in between. The CDR3 sequence is 13 residues long. CDR3 bases: TGTGCCAGCAGCCGGCGGGACAACTATGGCTACACCTTC. Its translation is CASSRRDNYGYTF.

The gene calls are TRBV4-1 and TRBJ1-4; tentatively, D is TRBD1 (5 bases). Germline CDR1 MGHRA, CDR2 YSYEKL. The V end was cut by 4 bases, the J end by 5 bases, with 11 bases between. The CDR3 extends over 14 amino acids. The CDR3 bases are TGCGCCAGCAGCCCGAAACGGGGGAATGAAAAACTGTTTTTT. It translates to CASSPKRGNEKLFF.

The V call is TRBV11-2, the J call TRBJ1-2; TRBD1 matches at 9 bases. This CDR3 has 17 amino acids. V gave up 5 bases and J gave up 13 bases; unmatched junction bases: 23. Germline values: CDR1 SGHAT, CDR2 FQNNGV. The CDR3 DNA reads as TGTGCCAGCAGCAGCGGATGGATAGGGACAGGGACTCTACTCGTCACCTTC. Protein product: CASSSGWIGTGTLLVTF.

J is TRBJ2-7 and V is TRBV4-1; 8 nucleotides match TRBD1. The CDR3 length is 16 residues. Germline CDR1 is MGHRA and CDR2 is YSYEKL. V lost 3 bases, J lost 3 bases, and 10 bases stayed unmatched. The CDR3 sequence: CASSQVMLQGGYEQYF. In DNA, the CDR3 is TGCGCCAGCAGCCAGGTAATGCTACAGGGGGGCTACGAGCAGTACTTC.

The chain has TRBV28 and TRBJ1-2, with TRBD1 as a possible D gene (5 bases). Germline V lookup: CDR1 MDHEN, CDR2 SYDVKM. With 5 bases removed from V and 3 bases from J, the gap between germline ends came to 19 bases. The CDR3 spans 16 residues. The CDR3 coding sequence is TGTGCCAGCAGTCCTACATTCAGGGCCTCGGACTATGGCTACACCTTC. This encodes CASSPTFRASDYGYTF.

The chain employs TRBV25-1 and TRBJ1-1; D perhaps matches TRBD1 (5 bases). The CDR3 runs 11 residues. From germline, CDR1 is MGHDK and CDR2 SYGVNS. V lost 8 bases and J 6 bases, leaving 10 bases between the germline ends. CDR3 in amino acids: CASRREAEAFF. The CDR3 DNA reads as TGTGCCAGCCGCAGGGAGGCTGAAGCTTTCTTT.

The rearrangement uses TRBV27 and TRBJ2-7; tentatively, D is TRBD1 (5 bases). V shed 5 bases and J shed 2 bases, with 16 bases lying between them. The CDR3 covers 15 residues. Germline values: CDR1 MNHEY, CDR2 SMNVEV (reference sequence). For the CDR3, the DNA is TGTGCCAGCAGTCCCCACAGGAACCCGCCCTACGAGCAGTACTTC. It specifies CASSPHRNPPYEQYF.

This clone has a single count. The rearrangement uses TRBV2 and TRBJ2-1; D is possibly TRBD1 (5 bases). CDR1 and CDR2 from the germline V gene are SNHLY and FYNNEI. The V end lost 6 bases, the J end lost 9 bases, and 12 bases lay between the germline ends. The CDR3 spans 12 residues. DNA of the CDR3: TGTGCCAGCAGGTCCCAGGGCGCTGAGCAGTTCTTC. As protein: CASRSQGAEQFF.

This chain uses TRBV6-5 with TRBJ1-1, with 9 bases identical to TRBD1. Germline V lookup: CDR1 MNHEY, CDR2 SVGAGI. CDR3 length: 15 amino acids. J was trimmed by 4 bases and V by 6 bases; bases with no gene match: 9. CDR3 amino acids: CASRRDREEGTEAFF. Here the CDR3 DNA reads TGTGCCAGCAGAAGGGACAGGGAGGAGGGCACTGAAGCTTTCTTT.

J is TRBJ2-1 and V is TRBV10-3; maybe TRBD2 (5 bases). This CDR3 region has 16 residues. Trimming shortened V by 3 bases and J by 8 bases, and 20 bases separated the two germline ends. Germline lookup yields CDR1 ENHRY and CDR2 SYGVKD. CDR3 loop: CAISDQAASSIHEQFF. The CDR3, as DNA: TGTGCCATCAGTGACCAGGCGGCTAGCAGTATCCATGAGCAGTTCTTC.

The CDR3 nucleotides are TGTGCCAGCTCACCCAGCTCAGGCAGGGAAGATACGCAGTATTTT. Protein: CASSPSSGREDTQYF. This chain uses TRBV18 with TRBJ2-3; TRBD1 might be the D (5 bases). Per the germline V gene, CDR1 is KGHSH and CDR2 is LQKENI. This CDR3 comprises 15 residues. V was pared by 3 bases and J by 5 bases, with 15 bases between.

The sample holds one count of this clone. The chain employs TRBV27 and TRBJ1-1; TRBD1 is a possible D gene (5 bases). V lost 2 bases to trimming and J lost 0 bases, with 13 bases between them. In germline, CDR1 is MNHEY, CDR2 SMNVEV (reference sequence). The CDR3 contains 16 residues. The CDR3 sequence: CASSLKVVRVNTEAFF. The CDR3 coding sequence is TGTGCCAGCAGTTTAAAGGTCGTCAGGGTGAACACTGAAGCTTTCTTT.